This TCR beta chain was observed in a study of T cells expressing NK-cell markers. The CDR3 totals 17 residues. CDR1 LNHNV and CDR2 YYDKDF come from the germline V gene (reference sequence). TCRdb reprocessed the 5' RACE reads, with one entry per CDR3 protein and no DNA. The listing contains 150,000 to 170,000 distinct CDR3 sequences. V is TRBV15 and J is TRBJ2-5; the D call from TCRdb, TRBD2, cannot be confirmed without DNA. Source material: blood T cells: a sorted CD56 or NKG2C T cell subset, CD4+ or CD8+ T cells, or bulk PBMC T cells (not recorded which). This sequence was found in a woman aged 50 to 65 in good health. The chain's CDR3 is CATSRAGSGAHQETQYF.